The present entry profiles one TCR beta chain with its context. This specimen comes from a study of blood T cell repertoires in COVID-19. In the study overall: Acute and convalescent COVID-19 samples came from the United States, Italy and Spain. PBMCs, B-cell-depleted T cells, or T cells were the source of the cDNA or gDNA that made up the material.

V trimming: 4 bases; J trimming: 2 bases; junction bases outside the gene matches: 5. Germline assignment: CDR1 MRHNA and CDR2 SNTAGT. There are 15 residues in the CDR3. Authors' data handling: Reference gene primer amplification gave estimated nucleated cell counts. Method: immunoSEQ multiplex PCR; TCRdb's copy keeps in-frame clones and lacks some. V, J and clone size reflect that table, while D and trimming were determined from the DNA. The repertoire holds approximately 260,000 clones, with just under 90% as singletons. The V and J genes are TRBV6-4 and TRBJ1-2; 9 bases align to TRBD1. The receptor was isolated from a woman aged 40 to 55 with acute or convalescent COVID-19. Sequenced input: peripheral blood. CDR3 residues: CASSAWTGDNYGYTF. CDR3 bases: TGTGCCAGCAGTGCATGGACAGGGGACAACTATGGCTACACCTTC.